What follows are 20 T cell receptor beta chains derived from one specimen sequenced in a study of T cells in Graves' hyperthyroidism and ophthalmopathy. TCR beta CDR3 region amplification was performed from RNA transcripts. A set of HTBI primers served as the primers for a first-round RT-PCR of the TCR CDR3. One entry per CDR3 protein, called by TCRdb with MiXCR from the multiplex PCR reads. The sample lists over 700,000 distinct CDR3 sequences; 18% were seen once. Sequencing input: blood. The receptors here all came from a woman aged 50 to 65 with Graves' hyperthyroidism that later progressed to Graves' ophthalmopathy.

This clonotype has a count of ten or more. The chain has TRBV20-1 and TRBJ2-3; 7 bases match TRBD2. The trim removed 1 base at V and 0 bases at J, leaving 7 bases unmatched. CDR1 is DFQATT and CDR2 is SNEGSKA in the germline V gene (reference sequence). The CDR3 has 16 residues. The chain's CDR3 is CSARAGPSGSTDTQYF. CDR3 sequence (DNA): TGCAGTGCTAGAGCCGGGCCTAGCGGTAGCACAGATACGCAGTATTTT.

Only a few counts were recorded for this clonotype. The chain recombines TRBV7-8 with TRBJ1-1; a possible D gene is TRBD1 (5 bases). Trimming shortened V by 7 bases and J by 4 bases, and 19 bases separated the two germline ends. CDR3 size: 15 residues. The germline gives CDR1 SGHVS, CDR2 FQNEAQ. CDR3 DNA sequence: TGTGCCAGCATCCTCTTCGGAAGGGGTGGCACTGAAGCTTTCTTT. This sequence encodes CASILFGRGGTEAFF. Supplemented by reference TRBV7-8 and TRBJ1-1, the full variable domain reads GAGVSQSPRYKVAKRGQDVALRCDPISGHVSLFWYQQALGQGPEFLTYFQNEAQLDKSGLPSDRFFAERPEGSVSTLKIQRTQQEDSAVYLCASILFGRGGTEAFFGQGTRLTVV.

This clonotype was seen only a few times. The chain carries TRBV19 and TRBJ1-1; the D gene is possibly TRBD1 (6 bases). Per the germline V gene, CDR1 is LNHDA and CDR2 is SQIVND (reference sequence). The CDR3 totals 14 residues. V dropped 6 bases and J dropped 10 bases, with 21 bases sitting between them. The CDR3 DNA reads as TGTGCCAGTAGCACTCGGACAGCCGGCCAAAGAGCTTTCTTT. Its translation is CASSTRTAGQRAFF.

The chain joins TRBV20-1 to TRBJ2-2; 7 bases match TRBD1. V lost 6 bases to trimming and J lost 0 bases; unmatched junction nucleotides: 4. CDR3 length: 14 residues. The germline gives CDR1 DFQATT, CDR2 SNEGSKA (reference sequence). CDR3 residues: CSARTGANTGELFF. The CDR3 DNA reads TGCAGTGCGCGGACAGGAGCGAACACCGGGGAGCTGTTTTTT.

The chain is built from TRBV10-2 and TRBJ1-1, with D possibly matching TRBD1 (6 bases). Looked up from germline, CDR1 is WSHSY and CDR2 is SAAADI. V lost 8 bases and J 2 bases, leaving 24 bases between the germline ends. This CDR3 spans 17 amino acids. CDR3 sequence reads: CASRVTPSGQPNTEAFF. The CDR3 DNA reads TGCGCCAGCCGAGTGACCCCGTCAGGACAGCCAAACACTGAAGCTTTCTTT.

This clonotype was picked up many times. The chain joins TRBV20-1 to TRBJ2-1; 11 bases are shared with TRBD1. The germline V gene has CDR1 DFQATT and CDR2 SNEGSKA (reference sequence). Germline trimming cut 0 bases from V and 4 bases from J; bases unmatched to any gene: 2. The length of the CDR3 is 15 residues. CDR3 DNA: TGCAGTGCTAGAGATTGGGACAGGGGGTACAATGAGCAGTTCTTC. This encodes CSARDWDRGYNEQFF.

This clonotype was counted only a few times. The gene calls are TRBV7-8 and TRBJ2-1; the match to TRBD2 covers 9 bases. The CDR3 runs to 15 residues. Germline V gene data show CDR1 as SGHVS and CDR2 as FQNEAQ. Trimming at V came to 1 base and at J to 10 bases, leaving 8 bases not matched to a gene. The CDR3 nucleotides are TGTGCCAGCAGCTTAGGAGGCGGGGGGGCCTGGGAGCAGTTCTTC. Amino acids: CASSLGGGGAWEQFF. Complete variable domain (other parts from reference TRBV7-8 and TRBJ2-1): GAGVSQSPRYKVAKRGQDVALRCDPISGHVSLFWYQQALGQGPEFLTYFQNEAQLDKSGLPSDRFFAERPEGSVSTLKIQRTQQEDSAVYLCASSLGGGGAWEQFFGPGTRLTVL.

This clonotype was seen a few times. The chain links TRBV7-2 to TRBJ1-2, with D uncertain. The germline V gene has CDR1 SGHTA and CDR2 FQGNSA. CDR3 length: 12 residues. The V and J ends lost 2 bases and 4 bases respectively, with 5 bases between them. CDR3 in DNA: TGTGCCAGCAGCTTACGGCTCTATGGCTACACCTTC. Protein: CASSLRLYGYTF.

Ten or more counts support this clonotype. The V and J genes are TRBV2 and TRBJ1-5, with a weak D call TRBD1 (5 bases). Germline V gives CDR1 SNHLY, CDR2 FYNNEI. The CDR3 consists of 14 residues. The V end was cut by 3 bases, the J end by 7 bases, with 13 bases between. Here the CDR3 reads CASSDFGGIQPQHF. CDR3 DNA: TGTGCCAGCAGTGATTTCGGGGGGATCCAGCCCCAGCATTTT.

The chain employs TRBV15 and TRBJ1-5; D is perhaps TRBD1 (5 bases). The germline CDR1 and CDR2 sequences are LNHNV and YYDKDF (reference sequence). CDR3 length: 14 residues. Trimming took 8 bases from V and 0 from J, leaving 11 bases between them. This CDR3 reads CATARGPSNQPQHF. The DNA for the CDR3 is TGTGCCACCGCAAGGGGCCCTAGCAATCAGCCCCAGCATTTT.

This chain links TRBV28 with TRBJ2-5; tentative D call: TRBD1 (6 bases). In germline, CDR1 is MDHEN, CDR2 SYDVKM. V was cut by 2 bases and J by 0 bases, with 7 bases left in between. This CDR3 spans 14 amino acids. The chain's CDR3 is CASSLTGNQETQYF. The CDR3 DNA follows: TGTGCCAGCAGTTTAACAGGGAACCAAGAGACCCAGTACTTC.

This sequence joins TRBV19 and TRBJ1-1; D might be TRBD1 (5 bases). The V and J ends lost 3 bases and 5 bases respectively, with 13 bases between them. Germline V CDR1 and CDR2: LNHDA, SQIVND (reference sequence). This CDR3 is 14 amino acids long. The CDR3 DNA sequence: TGTGCCAGTAGTATGAGGGGTGAGGGGACTGAAGCTTTCTTT. Protein: CASSMRGEGTEAFF. Complete variable domain (other parts from reference TRBV19 and TRBJ1-1): DGGITQSPKYLFRKEGQNVTLSCEQNLNHDAMYWYRQDPGQGLRLIYYSQIVNDFQKGDIAEGYSVSREKKESFPLTVTSAQKNPTAFYLCASSMRGEGTEAFFGQGTRLTVV.

This clonotype was observed many times. This chain links TRBV29-1 with TRBJ2-3; 12 bases fit TRBD2. Germline CDR1 reads SQVTM; CDR2 reads ANQGSEA. The length of the CDR3 is 15 residues. V dropped 5 bases and J dropped 3; count of bases not matched to a gene: 6. DNA of the CDR3: TGCAGCGTTTCCGGGACTAGCGGGCGTACAGATACGCAGTATTTT. This translates into CSVSGTSGRTDTQYF.

This clonotype was observed a few times. The gene calls are TRBV30 and TRBJ2-1; tentative D call: TRBD1 (6 bases). The CDR3 totals 14 residues. Germline-derived CDR1 and CDR2 are GTSNPN and SVGIG (reference sequence). Trimming cost V 4 bases and J 7 bases, with 17 bases left between them. CDR3 coding DNA: TGTGCCTGGACAAACAGGGATGGTTGGAATGAGCAGTTCTTC. It is translated as CAWTNRDGWNEQFF.

At least ten counts were recorded for this clonotype. The gene calls are TRBV7-9 and TRBJ2-7; 8 nucleotides match TRBD1. The CDR3 totals 15 residues. Germline V gene data show CDR1 as SEHNR and CDR2 as FQNEAQ (reference sequence). The V gene end was trimmed by 4 bases and the J gene end by 0 bases; junction bases not matched to a gene: 5. The CDR3: CASSSGQGISYEQYF. CDR3 sequence (DNA): TGTGCCAGCAGCTCCGGACAGGGAATCTCCTACGAGCAGTACTTC.

This clonotype turned up a few times. The chain recombines TRBV7-9 with TRBJ2-7; unclear D gene. Germline CDR1 reads SEHNR; CDR2 reads FQNEAQ (reference sequence). V lost 3 bases, J lost 6 bases, and 9 bases lay in between. The CDR3 runs to 12 residues. CDR3 coding DNA: TGTGCCAGCAGCTTCAGGTCTTCCGAGCAGTACTTC. Its protein product is CASSFRSSEQYF.

This clonotype was counted at least ten times. The chain joins TRBV3-1 to TRBJ1-2; D may be TRBD1 (6 bases). V gave up 4 bases and J gave up 8 bases, with 17 bases separating them. The germline V gene has CDR1 LGHDT and CDR2 YNNKEL (reference sequence). This CDR3 is 14 amino acids long. The CDR3: CASSPTSGGRGYTF. In DNA form, the CDR3 reads TGTGCCAGCAGCCCCACGTCGGGGGGCCGGGGCTACACCTTC.

This clonotype was counted at least ten times. This chain uses TRBV12-3 or TRBV12-4 with TRBJ2-7, with D perhaps TRBD2 (7 bases). The CDR3 contains 12 residues. Trimming took off 6 bases at V and 6 bases at J, with 12 bases between the two ends. The chain's CDR3 is CASRGGGFEQYF. The CDR3 nucleotides are TGTGCCAGCAGGGGAGGGGGGTTCGAGCAGTACTTC.

The genes are TRBV10-3 and TRBJ1-2; D unresolved. The germline gives CDR1 ENHRY, CDR2 SYGVKD. The CDR3 spans 16 residues. Trimming pared 0 bases from V and 5 bases from J, leaving 16 bases between. The CDR3 DNA sequence: TGTGCCATCAGTGAGTCGTCGTATTTGGGCTTTTATGGCTACACCTTC. Translated, it gives CAISESSYLGFYGYTF.

This clonotype turned up a few times. This sequence joins TRBV10-3 and TRBJ1-3, with a possible D match to TRBD1 (6 bases). This CDR3 region has 14 residues. Germline CDR1 is ENHRY and CDR2 is SYGVKD. V was cut by 6 bases and J by 2 bases, with 11 bases left in between. CDR3 loop: CAIRSGGAGNTIYF. CDR3 nucleotide sequence: TGTGCCATCAGGTCTGGGGGCGCTGGAAACACCATATATTTT.